This T cell receptor (beta chain) was observed in a study of blood T cell repertoires in COVID-19. Study details: T cells, B-cell-depleted T cells, or PBMCs provided the cDNA or gDNA that served as material.

Here immunoSEQ multiplex PCR was the method, and the copy in TCRdb shows in-frame clones only, minus some. The data contain roughly 130,000 clones, about 83% of them seen just once; the ten biggest clones take up about a tenth. Germline V gene sequence: CDR1 LGHDT, CDR2 YNNKEL (reference sequence). The CDR3 has 14 residues. The ends lost 4 bases at V and 1 base at J; junction bases unmatched: 3. This clonotype originated in a man aged 35 to 55 with active or convalescent COVID-19. The chain links TRBV3-1 (or the pseudogene TRBV3-2) to TRBJ1-1; 7 bases map to TRBD1. The sample comprised peripheral blood. Here the CDR3 DNA reads TGTGCCAGCAGCCCGCGGACAGGGAACACTGAAGCTTTCTTT. Amino acid sequence: CASSPRTGNTEAFF.